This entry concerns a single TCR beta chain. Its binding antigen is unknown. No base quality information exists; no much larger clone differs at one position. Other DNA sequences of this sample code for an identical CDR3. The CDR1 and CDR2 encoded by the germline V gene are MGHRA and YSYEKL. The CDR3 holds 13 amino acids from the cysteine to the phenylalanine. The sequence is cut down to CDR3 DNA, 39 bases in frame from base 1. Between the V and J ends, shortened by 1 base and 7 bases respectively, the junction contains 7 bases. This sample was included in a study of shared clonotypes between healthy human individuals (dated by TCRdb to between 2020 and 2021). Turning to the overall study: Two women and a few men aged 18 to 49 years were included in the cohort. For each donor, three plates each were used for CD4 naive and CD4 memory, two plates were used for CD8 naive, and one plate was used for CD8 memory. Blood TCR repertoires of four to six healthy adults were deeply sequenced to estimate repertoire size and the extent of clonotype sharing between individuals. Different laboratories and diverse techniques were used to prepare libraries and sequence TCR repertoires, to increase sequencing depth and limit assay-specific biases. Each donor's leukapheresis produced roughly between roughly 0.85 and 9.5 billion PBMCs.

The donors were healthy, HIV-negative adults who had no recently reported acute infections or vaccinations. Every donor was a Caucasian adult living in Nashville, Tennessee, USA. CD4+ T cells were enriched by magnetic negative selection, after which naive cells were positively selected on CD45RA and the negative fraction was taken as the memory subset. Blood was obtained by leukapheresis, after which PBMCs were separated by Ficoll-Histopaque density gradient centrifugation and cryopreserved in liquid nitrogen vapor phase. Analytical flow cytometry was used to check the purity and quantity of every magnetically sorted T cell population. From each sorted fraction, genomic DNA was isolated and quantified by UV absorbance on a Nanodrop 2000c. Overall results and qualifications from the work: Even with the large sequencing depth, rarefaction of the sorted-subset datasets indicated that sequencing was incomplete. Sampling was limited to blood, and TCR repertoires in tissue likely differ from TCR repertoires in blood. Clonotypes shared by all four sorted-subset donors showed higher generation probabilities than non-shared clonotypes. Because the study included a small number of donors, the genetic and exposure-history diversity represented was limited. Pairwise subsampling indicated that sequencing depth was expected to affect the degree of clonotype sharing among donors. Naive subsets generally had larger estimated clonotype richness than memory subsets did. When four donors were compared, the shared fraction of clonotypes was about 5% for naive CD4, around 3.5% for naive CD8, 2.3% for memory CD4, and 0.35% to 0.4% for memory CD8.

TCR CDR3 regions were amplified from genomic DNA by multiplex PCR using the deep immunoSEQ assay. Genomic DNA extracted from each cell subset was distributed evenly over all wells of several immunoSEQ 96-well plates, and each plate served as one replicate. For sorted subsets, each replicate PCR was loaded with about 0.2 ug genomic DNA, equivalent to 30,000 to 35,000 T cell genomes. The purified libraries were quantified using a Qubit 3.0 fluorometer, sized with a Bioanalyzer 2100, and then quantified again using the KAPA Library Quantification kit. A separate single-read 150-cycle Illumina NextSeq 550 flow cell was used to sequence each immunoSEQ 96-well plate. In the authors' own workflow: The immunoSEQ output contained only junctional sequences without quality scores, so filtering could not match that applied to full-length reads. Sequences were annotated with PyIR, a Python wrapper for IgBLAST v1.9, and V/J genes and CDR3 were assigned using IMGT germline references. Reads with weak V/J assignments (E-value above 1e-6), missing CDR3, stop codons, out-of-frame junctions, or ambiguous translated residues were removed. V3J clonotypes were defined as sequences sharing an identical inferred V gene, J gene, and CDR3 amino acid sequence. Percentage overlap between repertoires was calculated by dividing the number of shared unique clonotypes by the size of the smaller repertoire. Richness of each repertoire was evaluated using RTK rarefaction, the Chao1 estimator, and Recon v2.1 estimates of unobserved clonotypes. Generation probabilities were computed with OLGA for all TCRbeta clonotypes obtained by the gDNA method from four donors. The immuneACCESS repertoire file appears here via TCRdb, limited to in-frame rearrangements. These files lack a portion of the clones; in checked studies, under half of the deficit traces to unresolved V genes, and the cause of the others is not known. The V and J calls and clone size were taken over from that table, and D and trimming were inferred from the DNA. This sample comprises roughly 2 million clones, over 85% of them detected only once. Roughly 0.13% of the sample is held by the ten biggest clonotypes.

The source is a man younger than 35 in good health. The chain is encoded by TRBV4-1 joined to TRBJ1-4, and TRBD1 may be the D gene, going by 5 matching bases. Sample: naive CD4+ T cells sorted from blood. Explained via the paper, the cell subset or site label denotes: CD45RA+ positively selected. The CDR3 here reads CASSQVRGEKLFF. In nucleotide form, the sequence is TGCGCCAGCAGCCAAGTTAGGGGTGAAAAACTGTTTTTT.